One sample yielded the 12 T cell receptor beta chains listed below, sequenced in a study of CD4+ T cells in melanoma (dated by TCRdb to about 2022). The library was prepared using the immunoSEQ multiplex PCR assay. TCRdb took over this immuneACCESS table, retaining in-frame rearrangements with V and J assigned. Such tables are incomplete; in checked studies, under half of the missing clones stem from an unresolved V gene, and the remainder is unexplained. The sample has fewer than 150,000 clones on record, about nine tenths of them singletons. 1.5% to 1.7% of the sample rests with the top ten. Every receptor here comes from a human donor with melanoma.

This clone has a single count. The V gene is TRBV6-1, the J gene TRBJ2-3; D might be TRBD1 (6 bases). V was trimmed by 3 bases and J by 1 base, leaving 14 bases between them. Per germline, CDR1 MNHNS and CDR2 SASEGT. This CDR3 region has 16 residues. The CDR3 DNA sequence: TGTGCCAGCAGTGACTACGGGACACTAGGCACAGATACGCAGTATTTT. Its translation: CASSDYGTLGTDTQYF.

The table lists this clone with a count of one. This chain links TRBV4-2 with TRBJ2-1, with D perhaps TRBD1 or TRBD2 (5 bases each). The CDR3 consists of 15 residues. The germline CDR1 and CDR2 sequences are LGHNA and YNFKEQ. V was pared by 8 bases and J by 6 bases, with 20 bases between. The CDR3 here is CASGPGTQPVNEQFF. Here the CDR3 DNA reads TGTGCCAGCGGGCCGGGGACCCAACCGGTCAATGAGCAGTTCTTC.

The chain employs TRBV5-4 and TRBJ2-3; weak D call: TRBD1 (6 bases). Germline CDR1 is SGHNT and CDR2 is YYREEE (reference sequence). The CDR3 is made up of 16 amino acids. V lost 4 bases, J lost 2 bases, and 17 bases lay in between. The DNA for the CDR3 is TGTGCCAGCAGCAGCGGCGGACAGTTCGCCACAGATACGCAGTATTTT. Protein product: CASSSGGQFATDTQYF.

CDR3 amino acids: CASSGTGGGYTF. The CDR3 DNA follows: TGTGCCAGCAGTGGGACAGGGGGAGGCTACACCTTC. V and J are TRBV2 and TRBJ1-2; 10 positions match TRBD1. V trimming: 4 bases; J trimming: 8 bases; junction bases outside the gene matches: 1. Germline CDR1 is SNHLY and CDR2 is FYNNEI. The CDR3 is 12 amino acids.

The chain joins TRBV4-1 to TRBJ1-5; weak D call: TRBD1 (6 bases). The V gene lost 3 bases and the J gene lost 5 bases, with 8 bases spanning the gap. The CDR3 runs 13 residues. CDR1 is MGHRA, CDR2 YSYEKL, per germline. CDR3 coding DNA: TGCGCCAGCAGCCAGGGGGCGGATCAGCCCCAGCATTTT. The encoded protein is CASSQGADQPQHF.

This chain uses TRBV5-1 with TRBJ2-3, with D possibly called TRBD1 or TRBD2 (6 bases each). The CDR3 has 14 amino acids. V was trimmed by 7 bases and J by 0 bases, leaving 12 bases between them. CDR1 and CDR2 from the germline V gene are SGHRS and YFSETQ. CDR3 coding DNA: TGCGCCAGCGTCCGAGGGGGGAGCACAGATACGCAGTATTTT. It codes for CASVRGGSTDTQYF. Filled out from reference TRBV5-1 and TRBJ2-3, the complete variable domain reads KAGVTQTPRYLIKTRGQQVTLSCSPISGHRSVSWYQQTPGQGLQFLFEYFSETQRNKGNFPGRFSGRQFSNSRSEMNVSTLELGDSALYLCASVRGGSTDTQYFGPGTRLTVL.

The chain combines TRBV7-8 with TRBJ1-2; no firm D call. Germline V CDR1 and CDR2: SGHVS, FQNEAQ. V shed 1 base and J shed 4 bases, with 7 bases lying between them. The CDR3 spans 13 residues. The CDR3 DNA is TGTGCCAGCAGCTTAGTACAGACCTATGGCTACACCTTC. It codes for CASSLVQTYGYTF.

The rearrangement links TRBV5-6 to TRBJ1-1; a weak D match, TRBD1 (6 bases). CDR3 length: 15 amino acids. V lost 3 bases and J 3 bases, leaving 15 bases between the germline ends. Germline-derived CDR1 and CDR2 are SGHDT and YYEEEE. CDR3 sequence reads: CASSSEGQWDTEAFF. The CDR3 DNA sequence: TGTGCCAGCAGCTCCGAGGGACAATGGGACACTGAAGCTTTCTTT.

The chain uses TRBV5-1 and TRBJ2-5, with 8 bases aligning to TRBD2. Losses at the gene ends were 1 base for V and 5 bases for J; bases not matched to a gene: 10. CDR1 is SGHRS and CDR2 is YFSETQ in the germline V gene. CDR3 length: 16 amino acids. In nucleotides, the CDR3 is TGCGCCAGCAGCTTGCGGAGCGGGGGTTCTTCCGAGACCCAGTACTTC. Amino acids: CASSLRSGGSSETQYF.

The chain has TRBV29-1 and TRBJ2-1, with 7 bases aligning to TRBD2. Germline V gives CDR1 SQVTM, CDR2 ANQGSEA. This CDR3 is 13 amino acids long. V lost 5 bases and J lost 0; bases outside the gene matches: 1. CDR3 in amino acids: CSVKRGSYNEQFF. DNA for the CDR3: TGCAGCGTTAAGCGGGGCTCCTACAATGAGCAGTTCTTC.

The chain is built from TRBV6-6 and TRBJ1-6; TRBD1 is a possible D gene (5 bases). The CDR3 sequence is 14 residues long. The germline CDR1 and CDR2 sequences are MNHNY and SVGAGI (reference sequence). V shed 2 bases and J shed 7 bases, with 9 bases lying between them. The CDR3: CASSYGAGNSPLHF. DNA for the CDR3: TGTGCCAGCAGTTACGGGGCCGGGAATTCACCCCTCCACTTT.

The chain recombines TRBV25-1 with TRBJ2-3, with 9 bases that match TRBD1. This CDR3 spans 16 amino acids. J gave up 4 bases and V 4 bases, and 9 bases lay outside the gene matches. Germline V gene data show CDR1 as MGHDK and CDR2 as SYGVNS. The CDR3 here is CASSGLQGAVSDTQYF. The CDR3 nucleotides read TGTGCCAGCAGTGGGTTACAGGGGGCCGTGTCAGATACGCAGTATTTT.